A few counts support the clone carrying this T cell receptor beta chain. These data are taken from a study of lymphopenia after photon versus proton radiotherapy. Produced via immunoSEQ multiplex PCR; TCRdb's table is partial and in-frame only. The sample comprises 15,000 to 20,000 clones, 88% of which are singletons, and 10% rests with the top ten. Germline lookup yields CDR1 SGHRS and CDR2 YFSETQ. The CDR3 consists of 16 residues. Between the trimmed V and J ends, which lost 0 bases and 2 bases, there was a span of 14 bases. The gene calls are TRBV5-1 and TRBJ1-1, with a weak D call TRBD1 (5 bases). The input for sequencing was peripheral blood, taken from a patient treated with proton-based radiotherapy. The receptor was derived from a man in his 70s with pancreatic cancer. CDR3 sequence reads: CASSLGGPGLNTEAFF. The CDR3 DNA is TGCGCCAGCAGCTTGGGGGGCCCAGGGTTAAACACTGAAGCTTTCTTT.